This TCR beta chain was recovered during a study of PD-1 blockade in classical Hodgkin lymphoma. Study conclusions and caveats: Newly diagnosed patients reportedly had lower baseline TCR diversity than healthy donors. With respect to the repertoire differences, their causes, possibly disease activity or prior therapy, remain undefined.

This clone has only one observation. What it binds is unknown. Time point noted: newly diagnosed, previously untreated cHL patient sample. Thawed PBMCs were the source of CD4+ T cells, purified by magnetic negative selection. Comparator PBMCs were from newly diagnosed, untreated classical Hodgkin lymphoma. The germline V gene encodes CDR1 SGHAT and CDR2 FQNNGV. V was clipped by 5 bases and J by 2 bases; unmatched bases: 4. The CDR3 spans 15 residues. TCRdb's table, derived via immunoSEQ multiplex PCR, lists solely in-frame clones and lacks some. The sample gives 20,000 to 25,000 clones, roughly 90% of which show up once; 0.4% to 0.5% is in the top ten.

This sequence was found in a human donor with classical Hodgkin lymphoma. V gene TRBV11-2 combines with J gene TRBJ2-3; 10 positions match TRBD2. Sequencing was carried out using CD4+ T cells from blood. The CDR3 DNA reads as TGTGCCAGCAGCAATACTAGCGGGGCCACAGATACGCAGTATTTT. This translates into CASSNTSGATDTQYF.